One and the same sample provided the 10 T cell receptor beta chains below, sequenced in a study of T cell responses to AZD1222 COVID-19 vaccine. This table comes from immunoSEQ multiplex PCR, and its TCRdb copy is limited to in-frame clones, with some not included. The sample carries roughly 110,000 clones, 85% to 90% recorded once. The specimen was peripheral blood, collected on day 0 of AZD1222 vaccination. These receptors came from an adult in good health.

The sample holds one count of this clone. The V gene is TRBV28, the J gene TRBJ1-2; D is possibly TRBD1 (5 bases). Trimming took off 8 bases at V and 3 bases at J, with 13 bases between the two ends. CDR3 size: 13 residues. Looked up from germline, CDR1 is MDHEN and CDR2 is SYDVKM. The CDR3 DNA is TGTGCCAGCGGATCGGACACCCACTATGGCTACACCTTC. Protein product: CASGSDTHYGYTF.

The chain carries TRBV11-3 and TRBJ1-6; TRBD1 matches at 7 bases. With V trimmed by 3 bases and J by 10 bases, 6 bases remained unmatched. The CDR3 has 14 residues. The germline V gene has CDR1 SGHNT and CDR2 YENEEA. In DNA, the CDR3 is TGTGCCAGCAGCTTGACAGGGAGGGGATCACCCCTCCACTTT. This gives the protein CASSLTGRGSPLHF.

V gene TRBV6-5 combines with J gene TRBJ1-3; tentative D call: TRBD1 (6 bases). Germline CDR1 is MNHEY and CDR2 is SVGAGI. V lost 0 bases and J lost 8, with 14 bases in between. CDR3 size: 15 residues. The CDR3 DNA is TGTGCCAGCAGTTACTCTTTGACAGGAGAAGACACCATATATTTT. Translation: CASSYSLTGEDTIYF.

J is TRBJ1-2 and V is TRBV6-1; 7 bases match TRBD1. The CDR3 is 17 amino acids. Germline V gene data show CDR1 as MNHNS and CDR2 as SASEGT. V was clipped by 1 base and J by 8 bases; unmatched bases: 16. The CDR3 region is CASSEGQTPARGNGYTF. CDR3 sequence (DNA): TGTGCCAGCAGTGAAGGCCAAACCCCCGCCAGGGGGAACGGCTACACCTTC.

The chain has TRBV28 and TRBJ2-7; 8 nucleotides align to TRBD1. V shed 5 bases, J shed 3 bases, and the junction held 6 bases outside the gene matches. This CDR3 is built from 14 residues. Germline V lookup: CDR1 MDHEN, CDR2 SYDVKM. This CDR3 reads CASSRTGKFYEQYF. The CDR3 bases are TGTGCCAGCAGTAGGACAGGGAAGTTCTACGAGCAGTACTTC.

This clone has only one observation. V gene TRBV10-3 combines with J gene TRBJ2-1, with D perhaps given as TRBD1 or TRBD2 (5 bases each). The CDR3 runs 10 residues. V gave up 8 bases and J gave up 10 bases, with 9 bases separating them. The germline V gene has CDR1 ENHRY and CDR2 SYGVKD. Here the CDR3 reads CAIGGREQFF. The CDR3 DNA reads TGTGCCATCGGGGGTAGGGAGCAGTTCTTC.

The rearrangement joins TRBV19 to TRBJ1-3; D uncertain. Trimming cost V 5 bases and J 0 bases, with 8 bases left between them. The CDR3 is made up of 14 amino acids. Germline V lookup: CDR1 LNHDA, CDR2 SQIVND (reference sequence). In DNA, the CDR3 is TGTGCCAGTAGTCCCACAGTCTCTGGAAACACCATATATTTT. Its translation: CASSPTVSGNTIYF.

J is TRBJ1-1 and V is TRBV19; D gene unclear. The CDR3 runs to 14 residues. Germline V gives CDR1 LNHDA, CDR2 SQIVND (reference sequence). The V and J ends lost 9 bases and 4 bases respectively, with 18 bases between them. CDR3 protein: CASKTSEVGTEAFF. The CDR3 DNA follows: TGTGCCAGCAAAACCTCGGAGGTAGGCACTGAAGCTTTCTTT.

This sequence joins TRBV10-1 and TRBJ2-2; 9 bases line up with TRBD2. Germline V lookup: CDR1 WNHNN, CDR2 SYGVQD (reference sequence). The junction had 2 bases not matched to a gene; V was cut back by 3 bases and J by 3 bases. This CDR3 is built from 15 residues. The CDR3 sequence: CASSETSGHTGELFF. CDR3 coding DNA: TGCGCCAGCAGTGAAACTAGCGGGCACACCGGGGAGCTGTTTTTT.

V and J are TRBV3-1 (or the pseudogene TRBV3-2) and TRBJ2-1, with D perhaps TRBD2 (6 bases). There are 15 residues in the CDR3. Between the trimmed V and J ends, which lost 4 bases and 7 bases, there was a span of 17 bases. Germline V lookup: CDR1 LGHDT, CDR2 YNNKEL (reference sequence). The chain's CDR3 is CASSPVRGMSNEQFF. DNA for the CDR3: TGTGCCAGCAGCCCGGTACGCGGGATGTCGAATGAGCAGTTCTTC.